This T cell receptor beta chain was recorded in a study of cytomegalovirus exposure and HLA in healthy donors. Study observations and caveats: Previously analyzed data showed that most TCR beta V segments were productive at a frequency of about 87% or about 30%.

PCR used 60 Vbeta primers and 13 Jbeta primers. The assay was immunoSEQ multiplex PCR, and TCRdb's table has in-frame clones only and misses some. The sample shows some 110,000 clones, 75% to 85% of them seen only once. On this clone itself: Its antigen is not known.

Source material: PBMCs. The sequence derives from a woman younger than 30 in good health and CMV-seropositive.

Here the CDR3 reads CASTNTGSQETQYF. DNA for the CDR3: TGTGCCAGCACCAATACAGGGAGTCAAGAGACCCAGTACTTC. The V and J genes are TRBV6-6 and TRBJ2-5, with D possibly TRBD1 on 6 matching bases. CDR3 length: 14 amino acids. The ends were cut back, 7 bases at V and 2 bases at J, with 14 bases in the middle. Germline V gene lookup returns CDR1 MNHNY and CDR2 SVGAGI (reference sequence).